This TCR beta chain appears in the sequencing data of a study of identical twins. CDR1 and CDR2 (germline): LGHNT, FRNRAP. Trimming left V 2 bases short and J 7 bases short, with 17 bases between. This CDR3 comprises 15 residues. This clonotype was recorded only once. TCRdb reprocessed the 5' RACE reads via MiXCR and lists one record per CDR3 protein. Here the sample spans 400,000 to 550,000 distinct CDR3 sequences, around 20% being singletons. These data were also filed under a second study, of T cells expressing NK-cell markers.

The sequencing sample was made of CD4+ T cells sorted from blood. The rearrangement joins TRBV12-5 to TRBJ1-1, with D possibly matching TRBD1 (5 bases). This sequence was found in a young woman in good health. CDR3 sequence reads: CASGLSGTGIGEAFF. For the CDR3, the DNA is TGTGCTAGTGGTTTGTCAGGGACTGGGATAGGTGAAGCTTTCTTT. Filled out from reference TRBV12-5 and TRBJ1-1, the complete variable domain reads DARVTQTPRHKVTEMGQEVTMRCQPILGHNTVFWYRQTMMQGLELLAYFRNRAPLDDSGMPKDRFSAEMPDATLATLKIQPSEPRDSAVYFCASGLSGTGIGEAFFGQGTRLTVV.